The 23 T cell receptor beta chains reported below all come from one sample, sequenced in a study of shared clonotypes between healthy human individuals. The repertoire was sequenced with immunoSEQ multiplex PCR; TCRdb's copy has only in-frame clones and lacks some. The repertoire includes more than 2,000,000 clones, more than 85% of them detected once, and 0.39% sits in the top ten. The sample comprised naive CD4+ T cells from PBMCs. Sample subset: CD45RA+ positively selected. The receptors derive from a man aged 18 to 29 in good health. Some clones in this sample may be carry-over from other donors' samples.

V is TRBV18 and J is TRBJ2-2, with 13 bases aligning to TRBD2. CDR3 size: 16 residues. The germline V gene encodes CDR1 KGHSH and CDR2 LQKENI. With V trimmed by 3 bases and J by 6 bases, 4 bases remained unmatched. The CDR3 DNA reads as TGTGCCAGCTCACCGGGACTAGCGGGATTCTCCGGGGAGCTGTTTTTT. It codes for CASSPGLAGFSGELFF.

This rearrangement joins TRBV18 to TRBJ1-2, with TRBD1 matching over 7 bases. Trimming cost V 0 bases and J 2 bases; bases outside gene matches: 6. This CDR3 region has 16 residues. The germline CDR1 and CDR2 sequences are KGHSH and LQKENI. CDR3: CASSPPEQGLNYGYTF. The CDR3 coding sequence is TGTGCCAGCTCACCACCAGAACAGGGGTTGAACTATGGCTACACCTTC.

V gene TRBV28 combines with J gene TRBJ1-2, with 7 bases aligning to TRBD1. Germline V gene lookup returns CDR1 MDHEN and CDR2 SYDVKM. Germline trimming cut 10 bases from V and 8 bases from J; bases unmatched to any gene: 13. The length of the CDR3 is 13 residues. This CDR3 is CAIREDRLGGYTF. CDR3 DNA: TGTGCCATCCGAGAGGACAGGTTGGGAGGCTACACCTTC.

The V call is TRBV7-2, the J call TRBJ2-7; TRBD1 agrees at 10 bases. Trimming at V came to 5 bases and at J to 5 bases, leaving 3 bases not matched to a gene. CDR1 is SGHTA, CDR2 FQGNSA, per germline. The CDR3 has 13 residues. CDR3 nucleotide sequence: TGTGCCAGCAGCAAGGACAGGGGGGACGAGCAGTACTTC. This translates into CASSKDRGDEQYF.

The chain combines TRBV18 with TRBJ2-6; TRBD1 is a possible D gene (5 bases). The ends were cut back, 8 bases at V and 0 bases at J, with 17 bases in the middle. The CDR3 loop spans 17 amino acids. CDR1 is KGHSH, CDR2 LQKENI, per germline. In DNA form, the CDR3 reads TGTGCCAGCAAAGCCCAGGGTTATCTCTCTGGGGCCAACGTCCTGACTTTC. Amino acid sequence: CASKAQGYLSGANVLTF.

The chain has TRBV4-1 and TRBJ1-5; D call uncertain. Germline V gene sequence: CDR1 MGHRA, CDR2 YSYEKL. V lost 1 base, J lost 3 bases, and 7 bases lay in between. The CDR3 has 14 residues. CDR3 nucleotide sequence: TGCGCCAGCAGCCAAGTAGGCCCCAATCAGCCCCAGCATTTT. Protein sequence: CASSQVGPNQPQHF.

The chain links TRBV6-6 to TRBJ1-5, with D unclear. Germline CDR1 MNHNY, CDR2 SVGAGI (reference sequence). Between the trimmed V and J ends, which lost 4 bases and 3 bases, there was a span of 13 bases. This CDR3 spans 15 amino acids. This CDR3 is CASSSLPRPNQPQHF. The CDR3 bases are TGTGCCAGCAGTTCTCTCCCTAGACCCAATCAGCCCCAGCATTTT.

The V gene is TRBV23-1, the J gene TRBJ2-7; 12 positions agree with TRBD1. TRBV23-1 is treated as an ORF (open reading frame) with a function not yet certain. The CDR3 has 21 amino acids. The V and J ends lost 0 bases and 3 bases, in that order; junction bases with no gene match: 18. Here the CDR3 DNA reads TGCGCCAGCAGTCAATCTATTCGGGACAGGGGGCTGCAGGAGAGTCACTACGAGCAGTACTTC. Translation gives CASSQSIRDRGLQESHYEQYF.

This chain joins TRBV27 and TRBJ1-1, with a possible D match to TRBD1 (5 bases). This CDR3 region has 13 residues. The V end lost 7 bases, the J end lost 1 base, and 10 bases lay between the germline ends. Germline-derived CDR1 and CDR2 are MNHEY and SMNVEV (reference sequence). The DNA for the CDR3 is TGTGCCAGCAAGGGGAGGCAGAACACTGAAGCTTTCTTT. The encoded protein is CASKGRQNTEAFF.

In this sample, this clone turned up once. The V gene is TRBV25-1, the J gene TRBJ2-1; TRBD2 agrees at 9 bases. This CDR3 is 16 amino acids long. V shed 2 bases and J 4 bases; nucleotides not matched to a gene: 6. In germline, CDR1 is MGHDK, CDR2 SYGVNS. The CDR3 region is CASSESSGRRYNEQFF. The CDR3 nucleotides are TGTGCCAGCAGTGAAAGCAGCGGGAGGCGGTACAATGAGCAGTTCTTC.

The rearrangement links TRBV4-1 to TRBJ2-5; 12 bases fit TRBD2. The V segment lost 2 bases and the J segment 1 base; nucleotides outside the gene matches: 2. CDR1 MGHRA and CDR2 YSYEKL come from the germline V gene. The CDR3 runs to 16 residues. The CDR3 DNA reads as TGCGCCAGCAGCCAAACGGGACTAGCGGGCCAAGAGACCCAGTACTTC. This sequence encodes CASSQTGLAGQETQYF.

This sequence joins TRBV7-2 and TRBJ2-7, with 10 bases identical to TRBD1. Germline V lookup: CDR1 SGHTA, CDR2 FQGNSA. CDR3 length equals 15 residues. Trimming removed 4 bases from V and 2 bases from J; junction bases left unmatched: 5. CDR3 protein: CASSSGQGPAYEQYF. The DNA of the CDR3 is TGTGCCAGCAGCTCGGGACAGGGGCCCGCCTACGAGCAGTACTTC. The variable domain in full, completed from reference TRBV7-2 and TRBJ2-7, reads GAGVSQSPSNKVTEKGKDVELRCDPISGHTALYWYRQSLGQGLEFLIYFQGNSAPDKSGLPSDRFSAERTGGSVSTLTIQRTQQEDSAVYLCASSSGQGPAYEQYFGPGTRLTVT.

J is TRBJ2-5 and V is TRBV5-1, with 12 bases that match TRBD2. V was clipped by 0 bases and J by 6 bases; unmatched bases: 6. CDR3 length: 16 amino acids. CDR1 and CDR2 (germline): SGHRS, YFSETQ. This CDR3 is CASSLVLAGGGKTQYF. Here the CDR3 DNA reads TGCGCCAGCAGCTTGGTACTAGCGGGAGGAGGAAAGACCCAGTACTTC.

The table lists this clone with a count of one. The rearrangement links TRBV19 to TRBJ2-7, with D perhaps matching TRBD2 (5 bases). This CDR3 is 11 amino acids long. V was pared by 8 bases and J by 3 bases, with 8 bases between. Germline assignment: CDR1 LNHDA and CDR2 SQIVND (reference sequence). Here the CDR3 reads CASGSFYEQYF. The CDR3 DNA follows: TGTGCCAGTGGGAGTTTCTACGAGCAGTACTTC.

The CDR3 DNA sequence: TGCGCCAGCAGCTTGGGGGGGACAACAGTATATGGCTACACCTTC. This encodes CASSLGGTTVYGYTF. The gene calls are TRBV5-1 and TRBJ1-2; D is perhaps TRBD1 (6 bases). Trimming took off 0 bases at V and 5 bases at J, with 14 bases between the two ends. Germline assignment: CDR1 SGHRS and CDR2 YFSETQ. The CDR3 extends over 15 amino acids. Supplemented by reference TRBV5-1 and TRBJ1-2, the full variable domain reads KAGVTQTPRYLIKTRGQQVTLSCSPISGHRSVSWYQQTPGQGLQFLFEYFSETQRNKGNFPGRFSGRQFSNSRSEMNVSTLELGDSALYLCASSLGGTTVYGYTFGSGTRLTVV.

This clone was seen a single time. V is TRBV5-6 and J is TRBJ1-1; 9 bases fit TRBD1. Germline V gives CDR1 SGHDT, CDR2 YYEEEE. The CDR3 spans 16 residues. V trimming: 2 bases; J trimming: 7 bases; junction bases outside the gene matches: 12. The CDR3 DNA is TGTGCCAGCAGCTTAACAGGGGGCCAGCCGTACGTTGAAGCTTTCTTT. It encodes CASSLTGGQPYVEAFF.

The genes are TRBV21-1 and TRBJ2-7; the D call TRBD2 from the table was never checked on the DNA. TRBV21-1 corresponds to a pseudogene. The CDR3 covers 21 residues. The CDR3 sequence: CASSKQREKREGPRVTYEQYF. In nucleotides, the CDR3 is TGTGCCAGCAGCAAACAACGGGAAAAGCGGGAGGGCCCGCGGGTGACCTACGAGCAGTACTTC.

The rearrangement joins TRBV14 to TRBJ2-3; D is ambiguous. The germline V gene encodes CDR1 SGHDN and CDR2 FVKESK. This CDR3 spans 13 amino acids. V gave up 5 bases and J gave up 5 bases, with 11 bases separating them. CDR3 residues: CASSVSVVDTQYF. CDR3 in DNA: TGTGCCAGCAGCGTTTCTGTGGTAGATACGCAGTATTTT.

The J gene is TRBJ1-5, the V gene TRBV30, with no clear D. The CDR3 has 14 residues. Trimming shortened V by 6 bases and J by 2 bases, and 14 bases separated the two germline ends. Germline V gives CDR1 GTSNPN, CDR2 SVGIG (reference sequence). The CDR3 sequence is CACTVSNGNQPQHF. The CDR3 bases are TGTGCCTGTACAGTTTCTAATGGCAATCAGCCCCAGCATTTT.

The chain couples TRBV5-1 to TRBJ2-7; D ambiguous. Germline assignment: CDR1 SGHRS and CDR2 YFSETQ. This CDR3 is 15 amino acids long. V dropped 1 base and J dropped 2 bases, with 13 bases sitting between them. CDR3 coding DNA: TGCGCCAGCAGCTTGTTGCCGACCATGACCTACGAGCAGTACTTC. Translated: CASSLLPTMTYEQYF.

The gene calls are TRBV10-3 and TRBJ2-2; tentative D call: TRBD1 (5 bases). Trimming pared 7 bases from V and 0 bases from J, leaving 6 bases between. This CDR3 has 13 residues. Germline lookup yields CDR1 ENHRY and CDR2 SYGVKD. CDR3 protein: CAIMGPNTGELFF. The CDR3 DNA reads as TGTGCCATCATGGGGCCGAACACCGGGGAGCTGTTTTTT.

The chain's CDR3 is CASRHSGVLITGELFF. DNA for the CDR3: TGTGCCAGCAGACATAGCGGGGTGCTCATCACCGGGGAGCTGTTTTTT. V gene TRBV7-2 combines with J gene TRBJ2-2; the match to TRBD2 covers 8 bases. Germline values: CDR1 SGHTA, CDR2 FQGNSA. The CDR3 has 16 residues. V gave up 6 bases and J gave up 4 bases; unmatched junction bases: 10.

The V gene is TRBV5-1, the J gene TRBJ1-1; 11 bases match TRBD1. The J segment lost 4 bases and the V segment lost 4 bases, leaving 9 bases of the junction unmatched. The length of the CDR3 is 16 residues. In germline, CDR1 is SGHRS, CDR2 YFSETQ. The CDR3 sequence is CASSGQGAGSGTEAFF. CDR3 nucleotide sequence: TGCGCCAGCAGCGGACAGGGGGCAGGTAGCGGCACTGAAGCTTTCTTT.